These 30 T cell receptor beta chains came from one sample sequenced in a study of cytomegalovirus exposure and HLA in healthy donors. PCR was performed using 60 Vbeta and 13 Jbeta primers. Measured with immunoSEQ multiplex PCR; TCRdb has only the in-frame clones, and not every one. Among roughly 100,000 clones listed, around 15% were seen once. The source material was PBMCs. The receptor source for this set is a female donor in good health and CMV-seronegative.

The genes are TRBV4-3 and TRBJ2-7, with 13 bases identical to TRBD2. After removal of 3 bases from V and 3 bases from J, the junction contained 5 bases not matched to a gene. Germline CDR1 and CDR2: LGHNA and YSLEER. The CDR3 totals 16 residues. The DNA of the CDR3 is TGCGCCAGCAGCCAGTCCGGACTAGCGGGAGACTACGAGCAGTACTTC. It codes for CASSQSGLAGDYEQYF.

This clone was seen only a few times. V gene TRBV13 combines with J gene TRBJ2-7, with 13 bases lining up with TRBD2. This CDR3 has 16 residues. V gave up 4 bases and J gave up 2 bases; unmatched junction bases: 5. Germline CDR1 reads PRHDT; CDR2 reads FYEKMQ (reference sequence). The CDR3 spells CASSSTSGGHPYEQYF. The CDR3 nucleotides read TGTGCCAGCAGCTCGACTAGCGGGGGGCACCCCTACGAGCAGTACTTC.

The chain recombines TRBV28 with TRBJ1-1; no firm D call. The CDR3 is 13 amino acids. Germline CDR1 and CDR2: MDHEN and SYDVKM. With 5 bases removed from V and 2 bases from J, the gap between germline ends came to 9 bases. The CDR3 DNA is TGTGCCAGCAGTCTAAGTCGCAACACTGAAGCTTTCTTT. This codes for CASSLSRNTEAFF.

The chain recombines TRBV27 with TRBJ2-5, with 9 bases aligning to TRBD2. CDR1 MNHEY and CDR2 SMNVEV come from the germline V gene (reference sequence). The junction had 3 bases not matched to a gene; V was cut back by 5 bases and J by 5 bases. This CDR3 has 13 residues. This CDR3 reads CASSHGLAETQYF. The CDR3 DNA reads TGTGCCAGCAGTCACGGACTAGCGGAGACCCAGTACTTC.

The chain is built from TRBV18 and TRBJ1-1, with D unresolved. The CDR3 consists of 18 residues. Trimming shortened V by 2 bases and J by 11 bases, and 30 bases separated the two germline ends. Germline assignment: CDR1 KGHSH and CDR2 LQKENI. CDR3 region: CASSPLNQLESAKNDAFF. CDR3 in DNA: TGTGCCAGCTCACCATTAAACCAACTGGAGTCTGCGAAAAACGACGCTTTCTTT. The whole variable domain, remainder taken from reference TRBV18 and TRBJ1-1, is NAGVMQNPRHLVRRRGQEARLRCSPMKGHSHVYWYRQLPEEGLKFMVYLQKENIIDESGMPKERFSAEFPKEGPSILRIQQVVRGDSAAYFCASSPLNQLESAKNDAFFGQGTRLTVV.

The chain joins TRBV4-2 to TRBJ2-3; 7 bases line up with TRBD2. There are 17 residues in the CDR3. The V and J ends lost 1 base and 2 bases, in that order; junction bases with no gene match: 9. CDR1 is LGHNA, CDR2 YNFKEQ, per germline. The CDR3 region is CASSQVLLAEATDTQYF. CDR3 nucleotides: TGTGCCAGCAGCCAAGTTTTGCTAGCGGAGGCCACAGATACGCAGTATTTT.

This clone has a handful of counts. The chain is built from TRBV30 and TRBJ1-3; D might be TRBD1 (5 bases). Trimming pared 0 bases from V and 8 bases from J, leaving 11 bases between. Germline V gene data show CDR1 as GTSNPN and CDR2 as SVGIG (reference sequence). The CDR3 spans 13 residues. The CDR3 nucleotides read TGTGCCTGGAGTGTACAAGGAGGGGACACCATATATTTT. Protein product: CAWSVQGGDTIYF. The full variable domain, completed using reference TRBV30 and TRBJ1-3, is SQTIHQWPATLVQPVGSPLSLECTVEGTSNPNLYWYRQAAGRGLQLLFYSVGIGQISSEVPQNLSASRPQDRQFILSSKKLLLSDSGFYLCAWSVQGGDTIYFGEGSWLTVV.

This clone was seen more than once but under ten times. This sequence joins TRBV4-1 and TRBJ2-1, with TRBD2 matching over 7 bases. The J segment lost 4 bases and the V segment lost 1 base, leaving 7 bases of the junction unmatched. The CDR3 length is 16 residues. Germline V CDR1 and CDR2: MGHRA, YSYEKL. CDR3 amino acids: CASSQVNLGGYNEQFF. The CDR3, as DNA: TGCGCCAGCAGCCAAGTGAATTTGGGGGGGTACAATGAGCAGTTCTTC.

The chain has TRBV6-5 and TRBJ1-2, with 7 bases that match TRBD1. V dropped 6 bases and J dropped 7; count of bases not matched to a gene: 8. The CDR3 extends over 13 amino acids. Germline CDR1 MNHEY, CDR2 SVGAGI. CDR3 coding DNA: TGTGCCAGCAGCCTAAAGGGGGCTAGTGGCTACACCTTC. This encodes CASSLKGASGYTF.

This clone was detected only a few times. The V call is TRBV28, the J call TRBJ2-1; possible D gene TRBD2, 5 bases. Germline V gives CDR1 MDHEN, CDR2 SYDVKM. V lost 6 bases, J lost 5 bases, and 11 bases lay in between. The CDR3 spans 13 residues. The CDR3 reads CASSDGLNNEQFF. Here the CDR3 DNA reads TGTGCCAGCAGCGATGGACTCAACAATGAGCAGTTCTTC.

The table lists this clone with a few counts. The chain carries TRBV7-8 and TRBJ1-1, with 7 nucleotides matching TRBD1. J was trimmed by 0 bases and V by 4 bases; bases with no gene match: 5. The CDR3 has 15 residues. Germline V gene sequence: CDR1 SGHVS, CDR2 FQNEAQ. The CDR3 bases are TGTGCCAGCAGCTCCACGGACAGGATGAACACTGAAGCTTTCTTT. This codes for CASSSTDRMNTEAFF.

This clone occurred a few times. The genes are TRBV18 and TRBJ1-1; D is perhaps TRBD1 (5 bases). Germline V CDR1 and CDR2: KGHSH, LQKENI. This CDR3 has 15 residues. The V and J ends lost 3 bases and 5 bases respectively, with 16 bases between them. CDR3 nucleotides: TGTGCCAGCTCACCTAGGGACGAGGGAGGGACTGAAGCTTTCTTT. It yields the protein CASSPRDEGGTEAFF.

This clone turned up a few times. The CDR3 DNA sequence: TGTGCCAGCAGACACCTCGGACAGGGGAGAGGGAACACTGAAGCTTTCTTT. Its translation: CASRHLGQGRGNTEAFF. J is TRBJ1-1 and V is TRBV2; 9 bases are shared with TRBD1. Trimming cost V 6 bases and J 1 base; bases outside gene matches: 12. CDR1 SNHLY and CDR2 FYNNEI come from the germline V gene. The CDR3 is 17 residues long.

The chain links TRBV2 to TRBJ1-4; D gene unclear. Germline values: CDR1 SNHLY, CDR2 FYNNEI. The CDR3 loop spans 13 amino acids. V was cut by 7 bases and J by 6 bases, with 12 bases left in between. The CDR3 region is CASIWPPDEKLFF. CDR3 nucleotides: TGTGCCAGCATTTGGCCGCCCGATGAAAAACTGTTTTTT.

The J gene is TRBJ1-1, the V gene TRBV7-8; a weak D match, TRBD1 (5 bases). This CDR3 has 13 residues. Trimming removed 2 bases from V and 7 bases from J, with 11 bases in between. Germline loops: CDR1 SGHVS, CDR2 FQNEAQ. The CDR3 nucleotides are TGTGCCAGCAGCTTAAAATACAGGTTTGAAGCTTTCTTT. Its protein product is CASSLKYRFEAFF.

This clone was seen only a few times. This sequence joins TRBV7-9 and TRBJ1-5; D perhaps matches TRBD1 (5 bases). The CDR3 spans 12 residues. The V gene's germline CDR1 is SEHNR and CDR2 FQNEAQ (reference sequence). With 0 bases removed from V and 16 bases from J, the gap between germline ends came to 13 bases. CDR3 residues: CASSLADGAKHF. As DNA, the CDR3 is TGTGCCAGCAGCTTAGCAGATGGGGCTAAACATTTT. The full variable domain, rest sourced from reference TRBV7-9 and TRBJ1-5, is DTGVSQNPRHKITKRGQNVTFRCDPISEHNRLYWYRQTLGQGPEFLTYFQNEAQLEKSRLLSDRFSAERPKGSFSTLEIQRTEQGDSAMYLCASSLADGAKHFGDGTRLSIL.

The chain recombines TRBV10-3 with TRBJ2-1, with TRBD2 matching over 10 bases. The junction had 3 bases not matched to a gene; V was cut back by 2 bases and J by 5 bases. CDR3 length: 15 amino acids. Per germline, CDR1 ENHRY and CDR2 SYGVKD. CDR3 bases: TGTGCCATCAGTGAGGGGCTAGCGGGGGACAATGAGCAGTTCTTC. Protein: CAISEGLAGDNEQFF.

The V gene is TRBV2, the J gene TRBJ1-4; 8 nucleotides line up with TRBD1. Trimming took 9 bases from V and 5 from J; bases not matched to a gene: 8. CDR1 is SNHLY and CDR2 is FYNNEI in the germline V gene. This CDR3 comprises 14 residues. In nucleotides, the CDR3 is TGTGCCAGTAATTTCAGGGGGCCGAATGAAAAACTGTTTTTT. This codes for CASNFRGPNEKLFF.

This clone was detected a few times. V and J are TRBV11-2 and TRBJ2-7; the match to TRBD2 covers 8 bases. Germline assignment: CDR1 SGHAT and CDR2 FQNNGV. CDR3 size: 16 residues. After removal of 0 bases from V and 6 bases from J, the junction contained 10 bases not matched to a gene. CDR3 region: CASSLERGANVREQYF. The CDR3 nucleotides are TGTGCCAGCAGCTTAGAGCGGGGGGCGAACGTTCGCGAGCAGTACTTC.

J is TRBJ1-4 and V is TRBV28, with a tentative D call TRBD1 (5 bases). The CDR3 is 13 amino acids. Trimming shortened V by 3 bases and J by 5 bases, and 7 bases separated the two germline ends. Germline assignment: CDR1 MDHEN and CDR2 SYDVKM. CDR3 in amino acids: CASSLQGNEKLFF. The CDR3 region has the DNA TGTGCCAGCAGTTTGCAGGGAAATGAAAAACTGTTTTTT.

This clone showed up just a few times. The V call is TRBV2, the J call TRBJ2-3, with TRBD2 identical over 12 bases. The CDR3 contains 15 residues. The J segment lost 6 bases and the V segment lost 6 bases, leaving 7 bases of the junction unmatched. The germline V gene encodes CDR1 SNHLY and CDR2 FYNNEI. CDR3 nucleotides: TGTGCCAGCAGGACGCCTAGCGGGAGGGCGGATACGCAGTATTTT. As protein: CASRTPSGRADTQYF.

This clone was picked up a small number of times. The V call is TRBV7-9, the J call TRBJ1-1; TRBD1 is a possible D gene (5 bases). The V and J ends lost 2 bases and 3 bases respectively, with 10 bases between them. CDR1 and CDR2 (germline): SEHNR, FQNEAQ (reference sequence). The CDR3 has 14 residues. CDR3 residues: CASSLQGWDTEAFF. DNA of the CDR3: TGTGCCAGCAGCTTACAGGGATGGGACACTGAAGCTTTCTTT. The full variable domain, completed using reference TRBV7-9 and TRBJ1-1, is DTGVSQNPRHKITKRGQNVTFRCDPISEHNRLYWYRQTLGQGPEFLTYFQNEAQLEKSRLLSDRFSAERPKGSFSTLEIQRTEQGDSAMYLCASSLQGWDTEAFFGQGTRLTVV.

This clone was found a few times. This rearrangement joins TRBV30 to TRBJ1-2; 11 nucleotides align to TRBD1. Per germline, CDR1 GTSNPN and CDR2 SVGIG (reference sequence). J gave up 4 bases and V 4 bases, and 8 bases lay outside the gene matches. The CDR3 runs to 15 residues. CDR3 sequence: CAWISDRGPPYGYTF. CDR3 sequence (DNA): TGTGCCTGGATTTCGGACAGGGGGCCTCCCTATGGCTACACCTTC.

CDR3 in DNA: TGTGCCAGCAGCCGTGGCGGGGGGGCCACCGGGGAGCTGTTTTTT. Protein product: CASSRGGGATGELFF. The chain has TRBV11-3 and TRBJ2-2, with 9 bases that match TRBD2. The CDR3 spans 15 residues. V was pared by 5 bases and J by 4 bases, with 5 bases of the junction left unmatched. Germline V gene data show CDR1 as SGHNT and CDR2 as YENEEA.

The V and J genes are TRBV6-1 and TRBJ2-7; 8 bases match TRBD1. This CDR3 is built from 13 residues. Germline V lookup: CDR1 MNHNS, CDR2 SASEGT. Losses at the gene ends were 4 bases for V and 5 bases for J; bases not matched to a gene: 4. CDR3 nucleotides: TGTGCCAGCAGTGGGCACAGGGGGAACGAGCAGTACTTC. Its translation is CASSGHRGNEQYF.

This chain's CDR3 is CASRDRGTNTGELFF. The CDR3 bases are TGTGCCAGCAGGGACAGGGGCACGAACACCGGGGAGCTGTTTTTT. The chain has TRBV6-1 and TRBJ2-2; TRBD1 aligns across 9 bases. Germline loops: CDR1 MNHNS, CDR2 SASEGT. The CDR3 runs to 15 residues. Losses at the gene ends were 6 bases for V and 0 bases for J; bases not matched to a gene: 2.

This sequence joins TRBV6-4 and TRBJ2-3; 9 nucleotides match TRBD2. The V segment lost 5 bases and the J segment 1 base; nucleotides outside the gene matches: 4. CDR1 MRHNA and CDR2 SNTAGT come from the germline V gene. This CDR3 spans 15 amino acids. The CDR3 DNA is TGTGCCAGCAGTTTAATAGCGGGGGGCACAGATACGCAGTATTTT. As protein: CASSLIAGGTDTQYF.

The chain has TRBV7-9 and TRBJ1-2; weak D call: TRBD1 (6 bases). V shed 6 bases and J shed 7 bases, with 15 bases lying between them. Looked up from germline, CDR1 is SEHNR and CDR2 is FQNEAQ (reference sequence). The CDR3 runs 13 residues. The CDR3 here is CASSSQGVAGYTF. CDR3 sequence (DNA): TGTGCCAGCAGTTCACAGGGTGTGGCTGGCTACACCTTC.

V gene TRBV5-4 combines with J gene TRBJ2-3, with D possibly TRBD1 on 5 matching bases. This CDR3 has 15 amino acids. CDR1 and CDR2 (germline): SGHNT, YYREEE (reference sequence). Trimming took off 0 bases at V and 2 bases at J, with 10 bases between the two ends. The CDR3 DNA reads TGTGCCAGCAGCTTGGACACAGGAGCCACAGATACGCAGTATTTT. This gives the protein CASSLDTGATDTQYF.

The J gene is TRBJ1-5, the V gene TRBV6-1, with 10 bases identical to TRBD1. V lost 4 bases, J lost 3 bases, and 0 bases stayed unmatched. This CDR3 has 14 amino acids. In germline, CDR1 is MNHNS, CDR2 SASEGT. The CDR3 reads CASSGQGANQPQHF. In nucleotides, the CDR3 is TGTGCCAGCAGTGGACAGGGGGCCAATCAGCCCCAGCATTTT.